These T cell receptor beta chains were read from a single sample in a study of blood T cell repertoires in COVID-19. Produced via immunoSEQ multiplex PCR; TCRdb's table is partial and in-frame only. The sample comprises tens of thousands of clones, around 90% of which are singletons, and 3% to 4% rests with the top ten. Sequencing was done on a sample of peripheral blood. The receptors were gathered from an older woman with acute or convalescent COVID-19. Both conserved end residues are part of each CDR3. D genes are given only for firm matches. Size values are once, few and many counts, or a class for expanded clones, and some rows have none.

>-|-|TRBV3-1/TRBV3-2|TRBJ1-1
CASSQGAGLAEAFF
TGTGCCAGCAGCCAAGGGGCAGGGTTGGCTGAAGCTTTCTTT
>-|-|TRBV3-1/TRBV3-2|TRBJ2-3
CASSHSPNTDTQYF
TGTGCCAGCAGCCACTCACCTAACACAGATACGCAGTATTTT
>-|-|TRBV7-9|TRBJ2-7
CASTFAGGYEQYF
TGTGCCAGCACCTTTGCCGGGGGCTACGAGCAGTACTTC
>-|-|TRBV28|TRBJ1-6
CASRSVGGVYSPLHF
TGTGCCAGCAGATCCGTAGGGGGGGTTTATTCACCCCTCCACTTT
>TRBD1|-|TRBV5-1|TRBJ1-1
CASSLEGQPNTEAFF
TGCGCCAGCAGCTTGGAGGGACAGCCGAACACTGAAGCTTTCTTT
>TRBD2|-|TRBV19|TRBJ2-1
CASSITSGSKSPFF
TGTGCCAGTAGTATAACTAGCGGGAGCAAGAGCCCGTTCTTC
>TRBD1|-|TRBV28|TRBJ2-4
CASSIYGTGKNIQYF
TGTGCCAGCAGTATTTACGGGACAGGGAAAAACATTCAGTACTTC
>-|-|TRBV14|TRBJ1-2
CASSQDRVRGLMKGYTF
TGTGCCAGCAGCCAAGATCGGGTCAGGGGCCTAATGAAGGGCTACACCTTC
>TRBD1|-|TRBV19|TRBJ1-4
CASSTTGKGATNEKLFF
TGTGCCAGTAGTACGACAGGGAAAGGGGCAACTAATGAAAAACTGTTTTTT
>TRBD1|few|TRBV10-2|TRBJ2-2
CASSWTGPSGTGELFF
TGCGCCAGCAGTTGGACAGGGCCCTCGGGGACCGGGGAGCTGTTTTTT
>-|-|TRBV6-1|TRBJ2-1
CASSLGFYEQFF
TGTGCCAGCAGTTTGGGCTTCTATGAGCAGTTCTTC
>TRBD1|-|TRBV7-9|TRBJ2-1
CASSTGMSGTGDNEQFF
TGTGCCAGCAGCACTGGGATGTCCGGGACAGGGGATAATGAGCAGTTCTTC
>-|-|TRBV5-1|TRBJ2-1
CASSSALRDSKNNEQFF
TGCGCCAGCAGCTCAGCCCTACGGGATTCAAAGAACAATGAGCAGTTCTTC
>-|medium-sized|TRBV4-1|TRBJ2-1
CASSLSMGAGWVNEQFF
TGCGCCAGCAGCCTCTCAATGGGGGCCGGCTGGGTGAATGAGCAGTTCTTC
>-|once|TRBV24-1|TRBJ2-3
CATSDFLGSGGTDTQYF
TGTGCCACCAGTGATTTTCTAGGGAGTGGGGGCACAGATACGCAGTATTTT
>-|-|TRBV25-1|TRBJ1-2
CASSEAGNYGYTF
TGTGCCAGCAGTGAGGCGGGGAACTATGGCTACACCTTC
>TRBD2|-|TRBV5-5|TRBJ2-5
CASNGGALGTQYF
TGTGCCAGCAACGGGGGGGCCCTGGGGACCCAGTACTTC
>-|-|TRBV5-5|TRBJ2-3
CASSFGDGGISTDTQYF
TGTGCCAGCAGCTTCGGGGATGGCGGGATCAGCACAGATACGCAGTATTTT
>-|-|TRBV28|TRBJ2-3
CASSPGDTLSDTQYF
TGTGCCAGCAGCCCAGGGGACACCCTGTCGGATACGCAGTATTTT
>-|-|TRBV27|TRBJ1-5
CASSSGVGQPQHF
TGTGCCAGCAGTTCCGGGGTAGGTCAGCCCCAGCATTTT
>-|-|TRBV19|TRBJ1-6
CASSIGQGNSPLHF
TGTGCCAGTAGTATTGGTCAGGGTAATTCACCCCTCCACTTT
>TRBD2|-|TRBV5-4|TRBJ2-5
CASSSEGAGGQETQYF
TGTGCCAGCAGCTCAGAAGGGGCGGGGGGACAAGAGACCCAGTACTTC
>-|-|TRBV5-1|TRBJ2-4
CASSLVGSENIQYF
TGCGCCAGCAGCTTGGTTGGCAGTGAAAACATTCAGTACTTC
>-|-|TRBV19|TRBJ1-1
CASTWDWNTEAFF
TGTGCCAGTACGTGGGACTGGAACACTGAAGCTTTCTTT
>TRBD1|-|TRBV5-1|TRBJ1-1
CASSRGTGSEEYTEAFF
TGCGCCAGCAGCAGGGGGACAGGTTCCGAAGAATACACTGAAGCTTTCTTT
>-|-|TRBV29-1|TRBJ1-1
CSVLFNQAEAFF
TGCAGCGTCCTATTCAACCAGGCTGAAGCTTTCTTT
>-|-|TRBV19|TRBJ2-1
CASSAASTRVNEQFF
TGTGCCAGTAGTGCCGCGTCCACTAGGGTCAATGAGCAGTTCTTC
>-|-|TRBV30|TRBJ1-2
CAWSAQVGYTF
TGTGCCTGGAGTGCCCAGGTTGGCTACACCTTC
>-|-|TRBV4-1|TRBJ1-5
CASSQVQLGNQPQHF
TGCGCCAGCAGCCAAGTACAGTTGGGCAATCAGCCCCAGCATTTT